This T cell receptor (beta chain) comes out of a study of post-analysis software for immune sequencing data. Study information: Disease trajectories encompassed relapsing-remitting, secondary progressive and progressive-relapsing multiple sclerosis. Regarding the study as a whole: Controls showed lower frequencies than patients for five TRBV segments, and TRBV5-6, TRBV5-1 and TRBV20-1 were among these. By F measure, strong co-clustering occurred among samples prepared in the same batch. Significantly lower normalized Chao1 diversity was seen in multiple sclerosis patients than in controls.

To note about this clonotype: Its target is not known.

Incorporated into the TCR beta cDNA libraries were unique molecular identifiers, which served to reduce PCR and sequencing biases. Once roughly 0.95 to 10 million T cells were used, hundreds of thousands of cDNA molecules resulted. Using its own MiXCR run on the PCR reads, TCRdb lists one record per CDR3 protein. The sample holds roughly 430,000 distinct CDR3 sequences, over 30% seen once. Germline CDR1 is SQVTM and CDR2 is ANQGSEA. Deletions cut 3 bases from V and 1 base from J, with 6 bases between. The CDR3 contains 13 residues. The source of this sequence is a girl aged 2-15 years with multiple sclerosis. The rearrangement links TRBV29-1 to TRBJ2-2; D ambiguous. The source material was blood. The CDR3 DNA sequence: TGCAGCGTTGATGGCCAGAACACCGGGGAGCTGTTTTTT. This encodes CSVDGQNTGELFF.